This TCR beta chain was sequenced during a study of regulatory T cells in long-lasting Graves disease. Study overall: Patients newly diagnosed with Graves' had been on antithyroid drugs for under 3 months. Regarding the study as a whole: It was peripheral blood alone, not thyroid tissue, that was studied.

The time point denotes: newly diagnosed GD, antithyroid drugs for less than 3 months. RNA extracted from PBMCs served as the sequencing template. This clonotype occurred a few times. Its cognate antigen is unknown. Building the TCR beta libraries relied on iRepertoire HTBI primers, and CDR3 regions underwent Arm-PCR. In the original analysis: Detected in the samples were just over 60 TRBV and 14 to 15 TRBJ segments. Via MiXCR, TCRdb re-called the multiplex PCR reads, giving one row per CDR3 protein. TCRdb, not the original authors, processed these V and J calls. The sample has about 450,000 distinct CDR3 sequences, 14% seen once. CDR3 length: 14 amino acids. CDR1 is KGHSH and CDR2 is LQKENI in the germline V gene. The V end lost 2 bases, the J end lost 4 bases, and 12 bases lay between the germline ends. The data also belong to a second study, concerning T cells in Graves' hyperthyroidism and ophthalmopathy.

The sample consisted of peripheral blood mononuclear cells (PBMCs), taken at new diagnosis, from a patient treated with antithyroid drugs. The TCR originated in a woman aged 45-65 years with Graves disease. The chain has TRBV18 and TRBJ2-7; tentatively, D is TRBD2 (6 bases). CDR3 protein: CASSPNGRIYEQYF. CDR3 bases: TGTGCCAGCTCACCAAACGGGAGAATTTACGAGCAGTACTTC. Looking up the rest from reference TRBV18 and TRBJ2-7 gives the full variable domain: NAGVMQNPRHLVRRRGQEARLRCSPMKGHSHVYWYRQLPEEGLKFMVYLQKENIIDESGMPKERFSAEFPKEGPSILRIQQVVRGDSAAYFCASSPNGRIYEQYFGPGTRLTVT.